These 26 T cell receptor beta chains came from one sample sequenced in a study of beta chain features in type 1 diabetes. Broader study findings: Type 1 diabetes patients showed a moderate but significant shortening of TCRB CDR3s in all four CD4+ subsets.

What was sequenced were expressed TCRB transcripts, since all of the isolated RNA had been reverse transcribed. Method: immunoSEQ multiplex PCR; TCRdb's copy keeps in-frame clones and lacks some. Here the sample spans about 660,000 clones, over 13% being singletons. No antigens are known for them. The sample was naive CD4+ T cells from blood. Every receptor here comes from a man younger than 35 with type 1 diabetes.

The genes are TRBV9 and TRBJ2-4; 8 bases map to TRBD1. Germline CDR1 and CDR2: SGDLS and YYNGEE. The ends lost 1 base at V and 6 bases at J; junction bases unmatched: 9. The CDR3 sequence is 16 residues long. Here the CDR3 DNA reads TGTGCCAGCAGCGTAAGGGGAGACAGGGGAGGAAACATTCAGTACTTC. Protein product: CASSVRGDRGGNIQYF.

The chain has TRBV9 and TRBJ1-1; D is uncertain. The CDR3 loop spans 13 amino acids. Trimming cost V 0 bases and J 5 bases, with 8 bases left between them. Per the germline V gene, CDR1 is SGDLS and CDR2 is YYNGEE. CDR3 sequence reads: CASSVASRTEAFF. The CDR3, as DNA: TGTGCCAGCAGCGTAGCGTCCCGAACTGAAGCTTTCTTT. Together with reference TRBV9 and TRBJ1-1, the CDR3 gives the full variable domain: DSGVTQTPKHLITATGQRVTLRCSPRSGDLSVYWYQQSLDQGLQFLIQYYNGEERAKGNILERFSAQQFPDLHSELNLSSLELGDSALYFCASSVASRTEAFFGQGTRLTVV.

This clone was observed a few times. The chain couples TRBV2 to TRBJ1-1, with D possibly matching TRBD1 (5 bases). The ends were cut back, 1 base at V and 11 bases at J, with 14 bases in the middle. Germline V gives CDR1 SNHLY, CDR2 FYNNEI. There are 13 residues in the CDR3. This chain's CDR3 is CASSEGWGRGAFF. CDR3 nucleotides: TGTGCCAGCAGTGAAGGTTGGGGACGAGGGGCTTTCTTT.

Only a few counts were recorded for this clone. J is TRBJ1-2 and V is TRBV9; 7 nucleotides line up with TRBD1. The V gene's germline CDR1 is SGDLS and CDR2 YYNGEE. V lost 4 bases, J lost 6 bases, and 9 bases stayed unmatched. The CDR3 runs to 14 residues. The CDR3 sequence is CASSTQGVVDGYTF. CDR3 DNA sequence: TGTGCCAGCAGCACGCAGGGGGTAGTGGATGGCTACACCTTC.

The rearrangement links TRBV9 to TRBJ1-4; possibly TRBD1 for D (6 bases). V was clipped by 0 bases and J by 8 bases, with 14 bases between them. CDR1 SGDLS and CDR2 YYNGEE come from the germline V gene. The CDR3 totals 15 residues. The CDR3 sequence is CASSVGAGVKEKLFF. Here the CDR3 DNA reads TGTGCCAGCAGCGTAGGGGCAGGGGTGAAGGAAAAACTGTTTTTT.

This clone has a handful of counts. The rearrangement links TRBV10-3 to TRBJ2-2, with 9 bases aligning to TRBD2. The V gene's germline CDR1 is ENHRY and CDR2 SYGVKD. The CDR3 contains 13 residues. V gave up 10 bases and J gave up 4 bases; unmatched junction bases: 4. CDR3 nucleotides: TGTGCCACCCTAGCGGGACCCACCGGGGAGCTGTTTTTT. Protein product: CATLAGPTGELFF.

The chain recombines TRBV7-6 with TRBJ2-7, with a weak D call TRBD1 (5 bases). V was shortened by 6 bases and J by 2 bases, with 14 bases between the two germline ends. This CDR3 spans 14 amino acids. Germline CDR1 is SGHVS and CDR2 is FNYEAQ. The CDR3 sequence is CASSLTQGTYEQYF. The DNA of the CDR3 is TGTGCCAGCAGTTTAACCCAGGGCACCTACGAGCAGTACTTC.

The V and J genes are TRBV18 and TRBJ2-1, with D perhaps given as TRBD1 or TRBD2 (5 bases each). Looked up from germline, CDR1 is KGHSH and CDR2 is LQKENI. The CDR3 extends over 15 amino acids. V lost 2 bases and J lost 10, with 18 bases in between. The CDR3 bases are TGTGCCAGCTCACCAGGGACCGTGAGTCATGGAGAGCAGTTCTTC. It specifies CASSPGTVSHGEQFF.

This chain links TRBV30 with TRBJ2-1; maybe TRBD2 (6 bases). The CDR3 totals 14 residues. CDR1 is GTSNPN and CDR2 is SVGIG in the germline V gene (reference sequence). V lost 0 bases and J lost 8, with 14 bases in between. In DNA, the CDR3 is TGTGCCTGGAGTGTACGGGCGGGGTCCGATGAGCAGTTCTTC. Residues: CAWSVRAGSDEQFF.

This clone was counted only a few times. The CDR3 nucleotides read TGCAGCGTCGCCTTTGGGACAGGGGGCAAGGGCACTGAAGCTTTCTTT. It is translated as CSVAFGTGGKGTEAFF. This sequence joins TRBV29-1 and TRBJ1-1; TRBD1 matches 12 bases. In germline, CDR1 is SQVTM, CDR2 ANQGSEA. The CDR3 is 16 amino acids. The V and J ends lost 6 bases and 4 bases, in that order; junction bases with no gene match: 12.

The rearrangement uses TRBV2 and TRBJ1-4; 7 nucleotides align to TRBD1. Germline V CDR1 and CDR2: SNHLY, FYNNEI. V shed 3 bases, J shed 7 bases, and the junction held 5 bases outside the gene matches. CDR3 length: 14 residues. The CDR3 DNA follows: TGTGCCAGCAGTGATGAGGCAGGGGGTGAAAAACTGTTTTTT. This gives the protein CASSDEAGGEKLFF. Filled out from reference TRBV2 and TRBJ1-4, the complete variable domain reads EPEVTQTPSHQVTQMGQEVILRCVPISNHLYFYWYRQILGQKVEFLVSFYNNEISEKSEIFDDQFSVERPDGSNFTLKIRSTKLEDSAMYFCASSDEAGGEKLFFGSGTQLSVL.

The V and J genes are TRBV5-4 and TRBJ1-1, with TRBD1 matching over 10 bases. Germline CDR1 is SGHNT and CDR2 is YYREEE (reference sequence). The CDR3 is 19 residues long. J gave up 1 base and V 4 bases, and 16 bases lay outside the gene matches. CDR3: CASSPPLGQGIRKNTEAFF. The CDR3 bases are TGTGCCAGCAGCCCGCCTCTGGGACAGGGGATCCGAAAGAACACTGAAGCTTTCTTT.

The chain employs TRBV18 and TRBJ2-3, with D unresolved. Germline CDR1 KGHSH, CDR2 LQKENI. The V end was cut by 6 bases, the J end by 5 bases, with 12 bases between. This CDR3 has 13 residues. The CDR3 DNA sequence: TGTGCCAGCTCGGCGTCTTCGGGAGATACGCAGTATTTT. It yields the protein CASSASSGDTQYF.

The V call is TRBV4-2, the J call TRBJ2-1; 11 nucleotides line up with TRBD2. V shed 4 bases and J 4 bases; nucleotides not matched to a gene: 6. CDR1 is LGHNA and CDR2 is YNFKEQ in the germline V gene. CDR3 length: 16 residues. CDR3 DNA: TGTGCCAGCAGCCGATTTACTAGCGGGAGTTACAATGAGCAGTTCTTC. It is translated as CASSRFTSGSYNEQFF.

J is TRBJ1-2 and V is TRBV6-5; unclear D gene. V lost 4 bases to trimming and J lost 6 bases, with 12 bases between them. From germline, CDR1 is MNHEY and CDR2 SVGAGI. The CDR3 is 13 amino acids. CDR3 DNA sequence: TGTGCCAGCAGTTCAGGCTTACTGCATGGCTACACCTTC. Translation gives CASSSGLLHGYTF.

In its sample, this clone was seen a few times. The rearrangement links TRBV6-6 to TRBJ2-1; tentatively, D is TRBD1 or TRBD2 (5 bases each). This CDR3 is 15 amino acids long. The V gene lost 8 bases and the J gene lost 7 bases, with 21 bases spanning the gap. Per germline, CDR1 MNHNY and CDR2 SVGAGI (reference sequence). For the CDR3, the DNA is TGTGCCAGCGCACTAGGGGACCCAGCTTTTAATGAGCAGTTCTTC. Amino acid sequence: CASALGDPAFNEQFF.

J is TRBJ2-1 and V is TRBV9, with D perhaps TRBD1 (5 bases). The germline CDR1 and CDR2 sequences are SGDLS and YYNGEE. V lost 0 bases and J 8 bases, leaving 15 bases between the germline ends. CDR3 length equals 15 residues. CDR3 residues: CASSVVGANPDEQFF. The CDR3 DNA reads as TGTGCCAGCAGCGTAGTAGGGGCAAACCCAGATGAGCAGTTCTTC.

This clone was seen a handful of times. J is TRBJ2-1 and V is TRBV11-2, with D tentatively TRBD1 (6 bases). Between the trimmed V and J ends, which lost 6 bases and 8 bases, there was a span of 17 bases. The CDR3 runs to 14 residues. Germline CDR1 and CDR2: SGHAT and FQNNGV. CDR3 protein: CASRGLRGVHEQFF. CDR3 DNA: TGTGCCAGCAGGGGCCTCAGGGGAGTACATGAGCAGTTCTTC.

This clone was seen more than once but under ten times. The CDR3 DNA reads as TGTGCCACCGCCGGGTTGGGCGGAGGGGAAAACATTCAGTACTTC. Its translation: CATAGLGGGENIQYF. This chain links TRBV27 with TRBJ2-4, with D tentatively TRBD2 (6 bases). The CDR3 totals 15 residues. Per germline, CDR1 MNHEY and CDR2 SMNVEV (reference sequence). V was pared by 10 bases and J by 5 bases, with 21 bases between.

This clone was seen a handful of times. This chain uses TRBV4-1 with TRBJ2-5, with D possibly being TRBD2 (5 bases). This CDR3 comprises 15 residues. Germline values: CDR1 MGHRA, CDR2 YSYEKL. Trimming left V 1 base short and J 3 bases short, with 12 bases between. The CDR3 protein is CASSQVGLGEETQYF. The DNA for the CDR3 is TGCGCCAGCAGCCAAGTCGGGCTCGGGGAAGAGACCCAGTACTTC.

CDR3 nucleotides: TGCAGCGTTAGAAGATTGGAAAGGGGTGAGCAGTTCTTC. This encodes CSVRRLERGEQFF. The V and J genes are TRBV29-1 and TRBJ2-1; possible D gene TRBD1, 5 bases. V lost 5 bases to trimming and J lost 9 bases, with 17 bases between them. CDR1 is SQVTM and CDR2 is ANQGSEA in the germline V gene. This CDR3 is built from 13 residues.

The gene calls are TRBV11-2 and TRBJ2-4; D gene ambiguous. The germline V gene encodes CDR1 SGHAT and CDR2 FQNNGV. CDR3 length: 16 amino acids. The germline V and J ends were trimmed by 5 bases and 0 bases, with 14 bases remaining between them. The CDR3 loop is CASSPRRLLAKNIQYF. The DNA for the CDR3 is TGTGCCAGCAGCCCCCGCAGGCTACTAGCCAAAAACATTCAGTACTTC.

The chain has TRBV7-9 and TRBJ2-1, with unresolved D. Trimming stripped 1 base from V and 7 bases from J, with 5 bases between. CDR3 length: 12 residues. CDR1 is SEHNR and CDR2 is FQNEAQ in the germline V gene (reference sequence). CDR3 DNA sequence: TGTGCCAGCAGCTTAGAATGGAATGAGCAGTTCTTC. Amino acids: CASSLEWNEQFF. The full variable domain, with the rest looked up from reference TRBV7-9 and TRBJ2-1, is DTGVSQNPRHKITKRGQNVTFRCDPISEHNRLYWYRQTLGQGPEFLTYFQNEAQLEKSRLLSDRFSAERPKGSFSTLEIQRTEQGDSAMYLCASSLEWNEQFFGPGTRLTVL.

This clone has more than one count but fewer than ten. V usage is TRBV19 and J usage is TRBJ2-7; 10 nucleotides match TRBD1. With V trimmed by 7 bases and J by 5 bases, 11 bases remained unmatched. The CDR3 covers 15 residues. The germline gives CDR1 LNHDA, CDR2 SQIVND (reference sequence). CDR3 DNA: TGTGCCAGTACCAGGAGTGCGGGACAGGGGAACGAGCAGTACTTC. It translates to CASTRSAGQGNEQYF.

The sample holds a few counts of this clone. V gene TRBV2 combines with J gene TRBJ1-5, with a weak D call TRBD1 (5 bases). Germline V gene sequence: CDR1 SNHLY, CDR2 FYNNEI. This CDR3 comprises 14 residues. Trimming shortened V by 4 bases and J by 7 bases, and 14 bases separated the two germline ends. This CDR3 is CASSAEGRGQPQHF. The CDR3 DNA sequence: TGTGCCAGCAGTGCCGAGGGGAGGGGACAGCCCCAGCATTTT.

This clone was counted a few times. Here the CDR3 reads CSVRLRQANTEAFF. CDR3 DNA: TGCAGCGTTCGGTTACGACAGGCGAACACTGAAGCTTTCTTT. The V and J genes are TRBV29-1 and TRBJ1-1; D is perhaps TRBD1 (6 bases). The CDR3 runs to 14 residues. Germline CDR1 reads SQVTM; CDR2 reads ANQGSEA. Trimming left V 5 bases short and J 1 base short, with 14 bases between. Supplemented by reference TRBV29-1 and TRBJ1-1, the full variable domain reads SAVISQKPSRDICQRGTSLTIQCQVDSQVTMMFWYRQQPGQSLTLIATANQGSEATYESGFVIDKFPISRPNLTFSTLTVSNMSPEDSSIYLCSVRLRQANTEAFFGQGTRLTVV.